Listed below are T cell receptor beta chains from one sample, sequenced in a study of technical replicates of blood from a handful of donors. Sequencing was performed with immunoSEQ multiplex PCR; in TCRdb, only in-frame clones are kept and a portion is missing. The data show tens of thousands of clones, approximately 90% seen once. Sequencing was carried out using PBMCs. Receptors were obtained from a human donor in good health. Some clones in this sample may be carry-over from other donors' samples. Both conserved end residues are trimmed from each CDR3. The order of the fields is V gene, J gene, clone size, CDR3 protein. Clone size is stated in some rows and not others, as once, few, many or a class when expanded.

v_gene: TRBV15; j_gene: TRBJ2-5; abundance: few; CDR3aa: ATSRIQLAGGRETQY
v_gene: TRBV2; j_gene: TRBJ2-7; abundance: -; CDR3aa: ASSGQGEMWYEQY
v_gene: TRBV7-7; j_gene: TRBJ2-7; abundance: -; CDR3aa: ASSYAGDSFYEQY
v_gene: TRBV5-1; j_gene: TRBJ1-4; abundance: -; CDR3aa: ASSVDSTNEKLF
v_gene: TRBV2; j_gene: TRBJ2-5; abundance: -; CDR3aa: ASSPTSGQVTQY
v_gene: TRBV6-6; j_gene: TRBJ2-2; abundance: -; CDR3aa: ASSYIRFTGELF
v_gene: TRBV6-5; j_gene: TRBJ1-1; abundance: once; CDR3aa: ASSYQGQALEAF
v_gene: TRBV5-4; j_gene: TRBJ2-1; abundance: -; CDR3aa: ASSLAGVSSYNEQF
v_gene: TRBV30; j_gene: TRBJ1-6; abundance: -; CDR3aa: AWSGQGVVSPLH
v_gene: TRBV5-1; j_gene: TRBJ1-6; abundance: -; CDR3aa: ASSRTGENYNSPLH